Listed here are 15 T cell receptor beta chains from one sample, sequenced in a study of cytomegalovirus exposure and HLA in healthy donors. The study ran its PCR with 60 Vbeta and 13 Jbeta primers. Sequencing used immunoSEQ multiplex PCR; TCRdb keeps in-frame clones, though not all of them. The data contain 100,000 to 150,000 clones, approximately 70% of them singletons. The sample was PBMCs. These receptors originate from a man in his 60s in good health and CMV-seropositive.

The chain joins TRBV5-1 to TRBJ2-3; D uncertain. There are 18 residues in the CDR3. CDR1 and CDR2 (germline): SGHRS, YFSETQ. V was clipped by 3 bases and J by 0 bases, with 20 bases between them. In DNA form, the CDR3 reads TGCGCCAGCAGCTCAAGACCCGATCAGGTGGCTAGCACAGATACGCAGTATTTT. Protein sequence: CASSSRPDQVASTDTQYF.

The V and J genes are TRBV6-6 and TRBJ1-2; TRBD1 aligns across 7 bases. The germline V gene has CDR1 MNHNY and CDR2 SVGAGI (reference sequence). V trimming: 6 bases; J trimming: 4 bases; junction bases outside the gene matches: 11. The length of the CDR3 is 15 residues. CDR3 DNA sequence: TGTGCCAGCAGAAACGACAGGGAGACCCTCTATGGCTACACCTTC. Protein product: CASRNDRETLYGYTF.

The V and J genes are TRBV7-9 and TRBJ2-1; 11 nucleotides match TRBD2. This CDR3 spans 18 amino acids. CDR1 SEHNR and CDR2 FQNEAQ come from the germline V gene (reference sequence). The V and J ends lost 5 bases and 7 bases, in that order; junction bases with no gene match: 16. This CDR3 is CASSPPYRLAGTRNEQFF. The CDR3, as DNA: TGTGCCAGCAGCCCGCCTTACAGACTAGCGGGGACTCGAAATGAGCAGTTCTTC.

The chain employs TRBV27 and TRBJ1-5; 9 bases are a match to TRBD1. The CDR3 totals 16 residues. Germline trimming cut 6 bases from V and 4 bases from J; bases unmatched to any gene: 10. CDR1 and CDR2 (germline): MNHEY, SMNVEV (reference sequence). CDR3 DNA: TGTGCCAGCAGCAGAGGACGGACAGGGGATAATCAGCCCCAGCATTTT. Translated, it gives CASSRGRTGDNQPQHF.

This clone came up a few times. The chain uses TRBV27 and TRBJ1-1, with no clear D. The CDR3 runs to 17 residues. In germline, CDR1 is MNHEY, CDR2 SMNVEV (reference sequence). Trimming took 5 bases from V and 0 from J, leaving 19 bases between them. CDR3 sequence: CASSAQMGIQMNTEAFF. The CDR3, as DNA: TGTGCCAGCAGTGCCCAAATGGGCATTCAAATGAACACTGAAGCTTTCTTT.

This clone was detected only once. The chain joins TRBV21-1 to TRBJ2-7; the listed D gene, TRBD1, was not tested against the DNA. TRBV21-1 is described as a pseudogene. The CDR3 has 11 residues. CDR3 region: CASSFRKVKYF. CDR3 nucleotides: TGTGCCAGCAGCTTCAGGAAGGTTAAGTACTTC.

The chain carries TRBV7-2 and TRBJ2-7; the D is unclear. This CDR3 contains 15 residues. The V end was cut by 3 bases, the J end by 2 bases, with 14 bases between. Germline values: CDR1 SGHTA, CDR2 FQGNSA. The CDR3 nucleotides are TGTGCCAGCAGCTTCAGGCCTACAGCCACCTACGAGCAGTACTTC. Amino acid sequence: CASSFRPTATYEQYF. Full variable domain (remainder filled in from reference TRBV7-2 and TRBJ2-7): GAGVSQSPSNKVTEKGKDVELRCDPISGHTALYWYRQSLGQGLEFLIYFQGNSAPDKSGLPSDRFSAERTGGSVSTLTIQRTQQEDSAVYLCASSFRPTATYEQYFGPGTRLTVT.

The chain carries TRBV25-1 and TRBJ2-5; D is possibly TRBD2 (5 bases). Trimming cost V 6 bases and J 5 bases, with 10 bases left between them. Per the germline V gene, CDR1 is MGHDK and CDR2 is SYGVNS. The CDR3 covers 12 residues. CDR3 amino acids: CASRGLLETQYF. CDR3 bases: TGTGCCAGCAGAGGACTTCTTGAGACCCAGTACTTC.

V and J are TRBV27 and TRBJ1-5; D is unresolved. Trimming took 2 bases from V and 2 from J, leaving 13 bases between them. CDR3 size: 16 residues. Germline V gene sequence: CDR1 MNHEY, CDR2 SMNVEV (reference sequence). As DNA, the CDR3 is TGTGCCAGCAGTTTAGGAGCCCCCGCGGGCAATCAGCCCCAGCATTTT. Protein product: CASSLGAPAGNQPQHF.

The sample holds a few counts of this clone. V and J are TRBV28 and TRBJ1-6; 7 nucleotides line up with TRBD1. The V gene end was trimmed by 6 bases and the J gene end by 13 bases; junction bases not matched to a gene: 6. Germline V gene sequence: CDR1 MDHEN, CDR2 SYDVKM. This CDR3 spans 12 amino acids. The CDR3 bases are TGTGCCAGCAGCAACCCGGACAGGCCCCTCCACTTT. Translation: CASSNPDRPLHF.

This chain links TRBV25-1 with TRBJ1-1, with D unclear. Trimming stripped 1 base from V and 4 bases from J, with 10 bases between. From germline, CDR1 is MGHDK and CDR2 SYGVNS. This CDR3 is 14 amino acids long. The CDR3, as DNA: TGTGCCAGCAGTGAATTCCGGGAAGGCACTGAAGCTTTCTTT. Protein sequence: CASSEFREGTEAFF.

This chain links TRBV5-8 with TRBJ1-5; no definite D call. The CDR3 has 14 residues. Trimming took 0 bases from V and 6 from J, leaving 10 bases between them. Germline V CDR1 and CDR2: SGHTS, YDEGEE. CDR3 in amino acids: CASSLAAGSQPQHF. The CDR3 bases are TGTGCCAGCAGCTTGGCCGCGGGGAGTCAGCCCCAGCATTTT.

This rearrangement joins TRBV9 to TRBJ2-2; D is possibly TRBD1 (6 bases). CDR1 is SGDLS and CDR2 is YYNGEE in the germline V gene. CDR3 length: 15 residues. The germline V and J ends were trimmed by 4 bases and 4 bases, with 14 bases remaining between them. In nucleotides, the CDR3 is TGTGCCAGCAGCTCCAGACAGGTACCCACCGGGGAGCTGTTTTTT. Translating gives CASSSRQVPTGELFF.

This clone turned up a few times. The chain uses TRBV6-1 and TRBJ1-1, with a weak D call TRBD1 (6 bases). This CDR3 is 13 amino acids long. The ends were cut back, 6 bases at V and 4 bases at J, with 12 bases in the middle. Germline assignment: CDR1 MNHNS and CDR2 SASEGT. For the CDR3, the DNA is TGTGCCAGCAGCCTGACAGGTCCCACTGAAGCTTTCTTT. As protein: CASSLTGPTEAFF.

This clone has a handful of counts. V gene TRBV30 combines with J gene TRBJ2-7; TRBD2 is a possible D gene (5 bases). The CDR3 extends over 13 amino acids. In germline, CDR1 is GTSNPN, CDR2 SVGIG (reference sequence). Trimming pared 4 bases from V and 3 bases from J, leaving 13 bases between. The CDR3 DNA reads TGTGCCTGGACCCCCGGGGAATTCTACGAGCAGTACTTC. Its translation: CAWTPGEFYEQYF.